The clone carrying this TCR beta chain was counted at least ten times. The read falls 3 residues short of the CDR3 end, and the missing part is taken from the germline J gene. The protocol was immunoSEQ multiplex PCR, while the TCRdb copy is restricted to in-frame clones and leaves out a portion. The sample was found to contain approximately 50,000 clones, and every one recurs. This sample stems from a study of T cell clonality in common variable immunodeficiency. Germline V lookup: CDR1 SGHRS, CDR2 YFSETQ. With V trimmed by 4 bases and J by 9 bases, 8 bases remained unmatched. The CDR3 runs to 15 residues.

The chain recombines TRBV5-1 with TRBJ2-1, with 12 bases aligning to TRBD2. This sequence originates from a person between 18 and 69 years old in good health. Material: peripheral blood mononuclear cells. The sequenced CDR3 bases are TGCGCCAGCAGCCCTCTAGCGGGAGGGCCTCGTGAG. It codes for CASSPLAGGPRE. The full CDR3 sequence reads CASSPLAGGPREQFF. Complete variable domain (other parts from reference TRBV5-1 and TRBJ2-1): KAGVTQTPRYLIKTRGQQVTLSCSPISGHRSVSWYQQTPGQGLQFLFEYFSETQRNKGNFPGRFSGRQFSNSRSEMNVSTLELGDSALYLCASSPLAGGPREQFFGPGTRLTVL.